The present T cell receptor beta chain was sequenced within a study of cytomegalovirus exposure and HLA in healthy donors. Study-wide results and caveats: There were some public TCRs occurring in many donors, but most TCR sequences were rare.

As to this clone: Its matching antigen is unknown.

Amplification used 60 Vbeta primers and 13 Jbeta primers. The protocol was immunoSEQ multiplex PCR, while the TCRdb copy is restricted to in-frame clones and leaves out a portion. This sample yields 150,000 to 200,000 clones, of which about 85% are seen a single time; approximately 6.7% belongs to the top ten. Trimming took off 4 bases at V and 7 bases at J, with 14 bases between the two ends. Germline loops: CDR1 SQVTM, CDR2 ANQGSEA. CDR3 length: 13 residues. The genes are TRBV29-1 and TRBJ2-1; maybe TRBD1 (5 bases). This clonotype originated in a male donor in good health and CMV-seropositive. The sequencing sample was made of PBMCs. DNA for the CDR3: TGCAGCGTTGCCATCTCAGCAGGGAATGAGCAGTTCTTC. This translates into CSVAISAGNEQFF.